This T cell receptor beta chain was identified during a study of CD8 T cells in ankylosing spondylitis. MiXCR, applied by TCRdb to the 5' RACE reads, yields one record per CDR3 protein. This sample has hundreds of thousands of distinct CDR3 sequences, with 25% to 30% found just once. Regarding the study as a whole: Apparently characteristic of ankylosing spondylitis blood was a TCR beta motif (roughly eight highly homologous variants).

As to this clonotype: Its antigen is unknown.

CDR3 length: 15 residues. In germline, CDR1 is SGHRS, CDR2 YFSETQ. Trimming took 7 bases from V and 1 from J; bases not matched to a gene: 8. The sample was blood, either unsorted or a sorted T cell fraction (not recorded which). The J gene is TRBJ1-1, the V gene TRBV5-1, with TRBD1 matching 9 bases. The clonotype originates from a male donor with ankylosing spondylitis. The CDR3 sequence is CASDPGTGPNTEAFF. The DNA of the CDR3 is TGCGCCAGCGATCCAGGGACAGGGCCGAACACTGAAGCTTTCTTT.